The 12 T cell receptor beta chains presented below share a single source sample, sequenced in a study of blood T cells in healthy people across ages. A second PCR, run for about 7 to 11 cycles, used a sample-barcoded 5' primer plus a J-beta primer mix. TCRdb re-called the 5' RACE reads through MiXCR, storing one row per CDR3 protein. The table lists about 680,000 distinct CDR3 sequences, 49% of them singletons, with approximately 32% in the top ten. Sequencing was carried out using blood. The source of these receptors is a woman aged 55-75 years in good health.

The chain combines TRBV7-2 with TRBJ2-7; 8 bases align to TRBD1. Germline trimming cut 2 bases from V and 2 bases from J; bases unmatched to any gene: 2. CDR1 is SGHTA and CDR2 is FQGNSA in the germline V gene. CDR3 size: 14 residues. Written as DNA, the CDR3 is TGTGCCAGCAGCTTAATACAGGGGGCCTACGAGCAGTACTTC. Residues: CASSLIQGAYEQYF.

In this sample, this clonotype turned up many times. This sequence joins TRBV7-2 and TRBJ2-5; 8 positions agree with TRBD2. This CDR3 is built from 14 residues. V shed 4 bases and J 5 bases; nucleotides not matched to a gene: 6. CDR1 and CDR2 (germline): SGHTA, FQGNSA. CDR3 residues: CASSSSGSGETQYF. CDR3 nucleotides: TGTGCCAGCAGCTCAAGCGGGAGCGGCGAGACCCAGTACTTC.

This chain links TRBV6-1 with TRBJ2-4; maybe TRBD1 (5 bases). The J call is doubtful: the DNA matches TRBJ2-7 better. The germline V gene encodes CDR1 MNHNS and CDR2 SASEGT. This CDR3 comprises 14 residues. The CDR3 loop is CASSESAGNYEQYF. The CDR3 DNA follows: TGTGCCAGCAGTGAAAGTGCAGGGAATTACGAGCAGTACTTC.

The rearrangement joins TRBV20-1 to TRBJ2-5, with D perhaps matching TRBD1 or TRBD2 (5 bases each). The germline V gene encodes CDR1 DFQATT and CDR2 SNEGSKA (reference sequence). The V end was cut by 0 bases, the J end by 11 bases, with 13 bases between. The CDR3 totals 12 residues. CDR3 DNA: TGCAGTGCTAGAGACTCGGGACGTGAGCAGTACTTC. Protein sequence: CSARDSGREQYF.

This chain uses TRBV7-2 with TRBJ1-1, with TRBD1 as a possible D gene (5 bases). Germline lookup yields CDR1 SGHTA and CDR2 FQGNSA. V was shortened by 2 bases and J by 0 bases, with 10 bases between the two germline ends. CDR3 length: 15 amino acids. CDR3 DNA sequence: TGTGCCAGCAGCTTATTAGGGGCTATGAACACTGAAGCTTTCTTT. It encodes CASSLLGAMNTEAFF.

The table lists this clonotype with a few counts. V gene TRBV2 combines with J gene TRBJ2-5, with D uncertain. Germline CDR1 is SNHLY and CDR2 is FYNNEI. V was cut by 9 bases and J by 5 bases, with 10 bases left in between. There are 11 residues in the CDR3. CDR3 region: CASAWMETQYF. The CDR3 region has the DNA TGTGCCAGTGCCTGGATGGAGACCCAGTACTTC.

The chain employs TRBV2 and TRBJ2-1, with D tentatively TRBD1 (5 bases). This CDR3 has 14 residues. V gave up 1 base and J gave up 6 bases, with 10 bases separating them. The germline V gene encodes CDR1 SNHLY and CDR2 FYNNEI. The CDR3 sequence: CASSEVTGGNEQFF. As DNA, the CDR3 is TGTGCCAGCAGTGAAGTTACAGGCGGCAATGAGCAGTTCTTC.

The rearrangement joins TRBV28 to TRBJ2-7, with 10 bases identical to TRBD2. With V trimmed by 3 bases and J by 2 bases, 4 bases remained unmatched. This CDR3 region has 15 residues. Germline loops: CDR1 MDHEN, CDR2 SYDVKM. This CDR3 reads CASSFPAGGPYEQYF. In DNA, the CDR3 is TGTGCCAGCAGTTTTCCAGCGGGAGGGCCCTACGAGCAGTACTTC.

J is TRBJ1-1 and V is TRBV5-1; no firm D call. The CDR3 consists of 16 residues. The V gene lost 2 bases and the J gene lost 0 bases, with 14 bases spanning the gap. Germline V gene lookup returns CDR1 SGHRS and CDR2 YFSETQ. The CDR3 region has the DNA TGCGCCAGCAGCTTTAATTTCCGGGAAGTGAACACTGAAGCTTTCTTT. Translation: CASSFNFREVNTEAFF.

This clonotype was counted only a few times. The chain combines TRBV4-2 with TRBJ2-7, with D possibly called TRBD1 or TRBD2 (6 bases each). The V and J ends lost 1 base and 7 bases respectively, with 17 bases between them. Per the germline V gene, CDR1 is LGHNA and CDR2 is YNFKEQ. The CDR3 sequence is 15 residues long. The CDR3 sequence is CASSQVGGPAEEQYF. The DNA of the CDR3 is TGTGCCAGCAGCCAAGTAGGGGGGCCGGCGGAAGAGCAGTACTTC.

In this sample, this clonotype turned up a few times. The chain joins TRBV12-3 or TRBV12-4 to TRBJ1-4; D remains unclear. Between the trimmed V and J ends, which lost 5 bases and 4 bases, there was a span of 14 bases. CDR3 length equals 15 residues. This chain's CDR3 is CASSQDGRYNEKLFF. The CDR3 DNA follows: TGTGCCAGCAGTCAGGACGGACGGTATAATGAAAAACTGTTTTTT.

V usage is TRBV29-1 and J usage is TRBJ2-7; 13 nucleotides align to TRBD2. Trimming cost V 2 bases and J 7 bases; bases outside gene matches: 11. The CDR3 consists of 16 residues. Germline assignment: CDR1 SQVTM and CDR2 ANQGSEA. CDR3 coding DNA: TGCAGCGTTGAACCCGGGACTAGCGGGAAAGGGAATGAGCAGTACTTC. It yields the protein CSVEPGTSGKGNEQYF.